This record covers a single T cell receptor beta chain. Its antigen is not yet known. The input lacks base qualities; no much larger clone sits a single base away. Libraries were constructed by 5' RACE. Sequencing instrument: Illumina Genome Analyzer IIx. The RNA-based TCR cDNA libraries were made using a previously described protocol that was modified in several ways. To prevent cross-contamination, barcodes specific to each sample were added to both ends of every TCR cDNA library during cDNA synthesis and amplification. The study's own analysis went as follows. Between about 90,000 and nearly 500,000 clonotypes were identified per individual, with roughly 2 to 4 million CDR3-containing reads per library. After reads with improper barcode index combinations were thrown out, a cloneset for each library was built using the MiTCR software. During the assembly of CDR3 clonotypes by MiTCR, low-quality reads were filtered or rescued and PCR and sequencing errors were corrected. Artificial out-of-frame clonotypes were removed by being mapped to in-frame sequences, with one indel in the CDR3 allowed. Similarity of V and J gene usage between donors was measured as Jensen-Shannon divergence divided by mean entropy. Clones were called with MiXCR by TCRdb after fastp trimmed the public reads at Q25, and only in-frame beta chains were retained. Rows merge per CDR3 protein into single entries with the most common DNA and genes. What appears here as the V and J calls and clone size reflects TCRdb's work, not the paper's. The sample profile shows hundreds of thousands of distinct CDR3 sequences; 28% of them were found once. In total, the top ten clones hold more than 5.5% of the sample.

The CDR3 holds 16 amino acids from the cysteine to the phenylalanine. Solely the CDR3 DNA is kept, with 48 bases framed from the first base. For CDR1 and CDR2, the germline V gene lists SGHVS and FQNEAQ. Trimming takes 2 bases from V and 4 bases from J, and the germline ends sit 14 bases apart. The sample originates from a study of identical twins' blood T cells (dated by TCRdb to the early 2010s). The study in broad terms: The roughly 12 libraries, six for the alpha chain and six for the beta chain, yielded around 50 million Illumina reads in total. Using next-generation sequencing, the study compared the TCR alpha and beta chain repertoires of three pairs of monozygous twins to assess how genetics influences repertoire formation. Study-wide findings and limitations: Among the most abundant TCRbeta clonotypes, more CDR3 sequences were shared by each donor with her twin than with unrelated donors. Validation by independent studies was stated to be required for the proposed role of the TCRalpha J segment in MHC recognition during thymic selection. Because the twins were reared together, environmental influences could not be ruled out as the explanation for twin similarity. V gene usage, even among non-selected out-of-frame TCRbeta clonotypes, was reported to be markedly more similar within twin pairs than between unrelated donors. The number of CDR3 clonotypes shared between two donors was mainly determined by the product of the cloneset sizes of the two donors, and no clear deviation from this trend was shown by twins.

Six healthy women forming three monozygous twin pairs were used as donors. All three twin pairs had been reared together, and it was thought likely that the same infectious agents and vaccines had been met by these twin pairs. TCR cDNA libraries were prepared from RNA that was isolated from peripheral blood mononuclear cells. This receptor was identified in a woman aged 18 to 55 in good health. Sequencing was done on a sample of PBMCs. The chain couples TRBV7-8 to TRBJ2-2; the best D guess is TRBD2, with 6 bases matching. The DNA sequence follows: TGTGCCAGCAGCTTATTCGGGGGTTCTAGCACCGGGGAGCTGTTTTTT. This translates into CASSLFGGSSTGELFF.